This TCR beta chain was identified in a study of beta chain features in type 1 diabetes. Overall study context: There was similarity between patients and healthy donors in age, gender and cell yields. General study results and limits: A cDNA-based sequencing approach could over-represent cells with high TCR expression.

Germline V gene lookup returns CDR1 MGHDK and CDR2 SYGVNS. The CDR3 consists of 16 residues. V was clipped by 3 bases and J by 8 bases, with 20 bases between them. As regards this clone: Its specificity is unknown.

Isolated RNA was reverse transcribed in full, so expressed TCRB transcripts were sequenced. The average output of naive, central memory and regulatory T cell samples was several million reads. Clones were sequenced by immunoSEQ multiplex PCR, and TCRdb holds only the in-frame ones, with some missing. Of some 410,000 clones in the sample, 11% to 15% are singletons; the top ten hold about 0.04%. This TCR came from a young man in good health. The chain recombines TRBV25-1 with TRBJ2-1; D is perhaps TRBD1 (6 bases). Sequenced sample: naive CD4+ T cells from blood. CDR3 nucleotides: TGTGCCAGCAGTGACCAGGGGATCTCCAACCCACATGAGCAGTTCTTC. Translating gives CASSDQGISNPHEQFF.